A selection of T cell receptor beta chains follows, all from one sample in a study of Ad26.COV2.S vaccination and SARS-CoV-2 variants. The data were produced by immunoSEQ multiplex PCR, yet TCRdb's version contains in-frame clones alone and is incomplete. The sample contains 430,000 or so clones, roughly 90% of which appear only once. The sequencing here drew on peripheral blood, taken in a trial of Ad26.COV2.S vaccine versus placebo. The receptors derive from a person aged 18-65 years who received the Ad26.COV2.S COVID-19 vaccine or a placebo. CDR3s include the opening cysteine and the closing phenylalanine or tryptophan. D genes are given only for firm matches. Clone size is not always given. Where it is, it says once, few, many or a class for expanded clones.

abundance: .
v_gene: TRBV4-1
j_gene: TRBJ2-1
d_gene: TRBD1
CDR3aa: CASSLQGNEQFF
CDR3nt: TGCGCCAGCAGCCTACAGGGGAATGAGCAGTTCTTC

abundance: .
v_gene: TRBV7-8
j_gene: TRBJ2-1
d_gene: TRBD2
CDR3aa: CASSFGAGTGFDEQFF
CDR3nt: TGTGCCAGCAGCTTTGGAGCGGGAACGGGGTTTGATGAGCAGTTCTTC

abundance: .
v_gene: TRBV7-9
j_gene: TRBJ2-5
d_gene: .
CDR3aa: CASRPGIQETQYF
CDR3nt: TGTGCCAGCAGGCCCGGGATCCAAGAGACCCAGTACTTC

abundance: .
v_gene: TRBV9
j_gene: TRBJ2-1
d_gene: .
CDR3aa: CASSPMGGNEQFF
CDR3nt: TGTGCCAGCAGCCCCATGGGTGGTAATGAGCAGTTCTTC

abundance: many
v_gene: TRBV28
j_gene: TRBJ2-2
d_gene: TRBD2
CDR3aa: CASSFGTSGRQGGELFF
CDR3nt: TGTGCCAGCAGTTTTGGGACTAGCGGGAGACAAGGCGGGGAGCTGTTTTTT

abundance: large
v_gene: TRBV5-1
j_gene: TRBJ2-7
d_gene: .
CDR3aa: CASSFRDGGTYEQYF
CDR3nt: TGCGCCAGCAGCTTCCGGGACGGAGGGACCTACGAGCAGTACTTC

abundance: .
v_gene: TRBV21-1
j_gene: TRBJ2-4
d_gene: .
CDR3aa: CASSFTGNLAKNIQYF
CDR3nt: TGTGCCAGCAGCTTCACAGGAAATCTAGCCAAAAACATTCAGTACTTC

abundance: .
v_gene: TRBV4-3
j_gene: TRBJ2-7
d_gene: .
CDR3aa: CASSQDTGRGGEQYF
CDR3nt: TGCGCCAGCAGCCAAGACACGGGCAGGGGCGGGGAGCAGTACTTC

abundance: .
v_gene: TRBV30
j_gene: TRBJ2-7
d_gene: TRBD2
CDR3aa: CAWSSGNEQYF
CDR3nt: TGTGCCTGGAGTAGCGGGAACGAGCAGTACTTC

abundance: few
v_gene: TRBV5-1
j_gene: TRBJ1-3
d_gene: .
CDR3aa: CASSAFEGTGNTIYF
CDR3nt: TGCGCCAGCAGCGCCTTTGAGGGTACTGGAAACACCATATATTTT

abundance: .
v_gene: TRBV5-5
j_gene: TRBJ2-5
d_gene: .
CDR3aa: CASSLDPEETQYF
CDR3nt: TGTGCCAGCAGCTTGGACCCCGAGGAGACCCAGTACTTC

abundance: .
v_gene: TRBV18
j_gene: TRBJ2-1
d_gene: .
CDR3aa: CASSPPEGSRYNEQFF
CDR3nt: TGTGCCAGCTCACCTCCGGAGGGCAGTCGCTACAATGAGCAGTTCTTC

abundance: .
v_gene: TRBV9
j_gene: TRBJ1-6
d_gene: TRBD1
CDR3aa: CASSVVGGHSPLHF
CDR3nt: TGTGCCAGCAGCGTAGTAGGGGGCCATTCACCCCTCCACTTT

abundance: .
v_gene: TRBV9
j_gene: TRBJ1-2
d_gene: .
CDR3aa: CASSVEISGLYGYTF
CDR3nt: TGTGCCAGCAGCGTAGAAATTTCAGGGCTATATGGCTACACCTTC

abundance: once
v_gene: TRBV19
j_gene: TRBJ1-1
d_gene: .
CDR3aa: CASSIGGQVNTEAFF
CDR3nt: TGTGCCAGTAGTATAGGGGGACAAGTGAACACTGAAGCTTTCTTT

abundance: .
v_gene: TRBV30
j_gene: TRBJ2-1
d_gene: .
CDR3aa: CAWMPLGSGTLDEQFF
CDR3nt: TGTGCCTGGATGCCATTGGGAAGCGGGACATTGGATGAGCAGTTCTTC

abundance: once
v_gene: TRBV27
j_gene: TRBJ2-5
d_gene: .
CDR3aa: CASSYSGRPKGETQYF
CDR3nt: TGTGCCAGCAGTTACTCCGGGCGCCCGAAGGGGGAGACCCAGTACTTC

abundance: .
v_gene: TRBV28
j_gene: TRBJ1-4
d_gene: TRBD1
CDR3aa: CASRGDPGTDTVGTNEKLFF
CDR3nt: TGTGCCAGCAGGGGGGATCCCGGGACAGATACTGTAGGAACTAATGAAAAACTGTTTTTT

abundance: .
v_gene: TRBV7-9
j_gene: TRBJ1-3
d_gene: .
CDR3aa: CASSPTTRDTIYF
CDR3nt: TGTGCCAGCAGCCCCACCACCCGGGACACCATATATTTT

abundance: .
v_gene: TRBV4-1
j_gene: TRBJ1-6
d_gene: .
CDR3aa: CASSQVGQGNSPLHF
CDR3nt: TGCGCCAGCAGCCAAGTTGGGCAGGGTAATTCACCCCTCCACTTT

abundance: .
v_gene: TRBV19
j_gene: TRBJ1-2
d_gene: TRBD1
CDR3aa: CASSPTRGQAGSNYGYTF
CDR3nt: TGTGCCAGTAGCCCGACCCGGGGACAGGCGGGCTCTAACTATGGCTACACCTTC

abundance: once
v_gene: TRBV29-1
j_gene: TRBJ2-5
d_gene: .
CDR3aa: CSVDERDEETQYF
CDR3nt: TGCAGCGTTGATGAGAGGGACGAAGAGACCCAGTACTTC

abundance: .
v_gene: TRBV15
j_gene: TRBJ2-7
d_gene: .
CDR3aa: CATSRDLGTGYEQYF
CDR3nt: TGTGCCACCAGCAGAGATCTGGGAACTGGCTACGAGCAGTACTTC

abundance: .
v_gene: TRBV27
j_gene: TRBJ2-7
d_gene: TRBD1
CDR3aa: CASSQQGAGEQYF
CDR3nt: TGTGCCAGCAGTCAACAGGGGGCCGGCGAGCAGTACTTC

abundance: once
v_gene: TRBV27
j_gene: TRBJ2-3
d_gene: TRBD1
CDR3aa: CASSLGTGITDTQYF
CDR3nt: TGTGCCAGCAGTTTGGGGACAGGGATAACAGATACGCAGTATTTT

abundance: .
v_gene: TRBV7-2
j_gene: TRBJ2-2
d_gene: .
CDR3aa: CASSGRVTGELFF
CDR3nt: TGTGCCAGCAGCGGCAGGGTCACCGGGGAGCTGTTTTTT

abundance: once
v_gene: TRBV2
j_gene: TRBJ2-1
d_gene: TRBD1
CDR3aa: CASSEALGTGGYNEQFF
CDR3nt: TGTGCCAGCAGTGAAGCACTGGGGACAGGGGGCTACAATGAGCAGTTCTTC

abundance: .
v_gene: TRBV19
j_gene: TRBJ2-3
d_gene: TRBD2
CDR3aa: CASSMGTSGKHTQYF
CDR3nt: TGTGCCAGTAGTATGGGGACTAGCGGGAAGCATACGCAGTATTTT

abundance: once
v_gene: TRBV21-1
j_gene: TRBJ2-7
d_gene: .
CDR3aa: CASSPCPAGGSSYEQYF
CDR3nt: TGTGCCAGCAGCCCTTGCCCGGCAGGGGGCTCCTCCTACGAGCAGTACTTC

abundance: .
v_gene: TRBV27
j_gene: TRBJ2-5
d_gene: .
CDR3aa: CASSSTSRVLRQETQYF
CDR3nt: TGTGCCAGCAGTTCCACCTCCCGGGTTTTGCGGCAAGAGACCCAGTACTTC

abundance: .
v_gene: TRBV18
j_gene: TRBJ2-7
d_gene: .
CDR3aa: CASSPRDRELAGNYEQYF
CDR3nt: TGTGCCAGCTCACCACGGGACAGGGAACTAGCGGGGAACTACGAGCAGTACTTC

abundance: .
v_gene: TRBV10-2
j_gene: TRBJ1-2
d_gene: TRBD1
CDR3aa: CASSFDRVFGYTF
CDR3nt: TGCGCCAGCAGCTTTGACAGGGTTTTCGGCTACACCTTC

abundance: .
v_gene: TRBV4-3
j_gene: TRBJ2-7
d_gene: .
CDR3aa: CASSQDGAANPLEQYF
CDR3nt: TGCGCCAGCAGCCAAGATGGGGCAGCAAATCCTCTCGAGCAGTACTTC

abundance: .
v_gene: TRBV5-1
j_gene: TRBJ1-4
d_gene: .
CDR3aa: CASSFGAGLDEKLFF
CDR3nt: TGCGCCAGCAGCTTCGGAGCAGGGCTCGATGAAAAACTGTTTTTT